Listed below are T cell receptor beta chains from one sample, sequenced in a study of molecular identifiers for immune sequencing clone quantification. TCRdb analysed the PCR reads with MiXCR anew, one entry per CDR3 protein. Of roughly 100,000 distinct CDR3 sequences detected, about 35% appear once; the ten largest clones hold about a tenth. The sample was naive CD8+ T cells from blood, with Jurkat cell RNA spiked in. Receptors originate from a human donor in good health. Some libraries in this study had Jurkat cell RNA spiked in. CDR3s include the opening cysteine and the closing phenylalanine or tryptophan. The order of the fields is D gene, J gene, clone size, V gene, CDR3 DNA, CDR3 protein. D genes are given only for firm matches. A clone size is listed for some rows: how often the clone was seen (once, few, many), or a class if it is expanded.

>-|TRBJ2-5|many|TRBV5-6
TGTGCCAGCAGCTTGGATTGGGGGAGCAGGGAGGAGACCCAGTACTTC
CASSLDWGSREETQYF
>-|TRBJ1-5|few|TRBV5-1
TGCGCCAGCAGCTTCCTGGGGCTCGGTCAGCCCCAGCATTTT
CASSFLGLGQPQHF
>-|TRBJ2-1|-|TRBV29-1
TGCAGCGTTGAGGGATGGGCTACGTGGAATGAGGAGTTCTTC
CSVEGWATWNEEFF
>-|TRBJ1-5|few|TRBV7-9
TGTGCCAGCAGCTTCACAGCGAAGGGGACTAGCAATCAGCCCCAGCATTTT
CASSFTAKGTSNQPQHF
>-|TRBJ2-3|many|TRBV7-9
TGTGCCAGCAGCTTATACGGCGGTAGCACAGATACGCAGTATTTT
CASSLYGGSTDTQYF
>-|TRBJ2-3|-|TRBV10-3
TGTGCCATCAGTGAGTCAGAGAACCGCGGCACAGATACGCAGTATTTT
CAISESENRGTDTQYF
>-|TRBJ2-7|few|TRBV6-5
TGTGCCAGCAGCACGGCCCAGTCAAACGAGCAGTACTTC
CASSTAQSNEQYF
>-|TRBJ1-4|-|TRBV11-2
TGTGCCAGCAGCTTAGCACCGGCACGATCCACTTACGAAAAACTGTTTTTT
CASSLAPARSTYEKLFF
>-|TRBJ2-3|many|TRBV11-2
TGTGCCAGCAGCCCCGGGTACAGCGGATTCATGGCAGATACGCAGTATTTT
CASSPGYSGFMADTQYF
>-|TRBJ2-7|-|TRBV4-3
TGCGCCAGCAGCCAAGATCTGGGCGCCTACGAGCAGTACTTC
CASSQDLGAYEQYF
>-|TRBJ2-7|few|TRBV7-2
TGTGCCAGCAGCTTAGGCGACTACGTTTCCTACGAGCAGTACTTC
CASSLGDYVSYEQYF
>-|TRBJ2-5|few|TRBV27
TGTGCCAGCAGTTTATCGGACAGCCAAGAGACCCAGTACTTC
CASSLSDSQETQYF
>-|TRBJ2-3|many|TRBV7-2
TGTGCCAGCAGCCTAGTCCCCATAGCGGAAACAGATACGCAGTATTTT
CASSLVPIAETDTQYF
>TRBD1|TRBJ2-4|few|TRBV6-2/TRBV6-3
TGTGCCAGCAGTTACTCGATGGACAGGTCAATAACCAAAAACATTCAGTACTTC
CASSYSMDRSITKNIQYF
>TRBD1|TRBJ2-2|-|TRBV20-1
TGCAGTGCTCCGGGACAGACGGGGCCCGGGGAGCTGTTTTTT
CSAPGQTGPGELFF
>-|TRBJ2-1|once|TRBV28
TGTGCCAGCAATCCCAGTTGGGGGAGTTTTAATGAGCAGTTCTTC
CASNPSWGSFNEQFF
>TRBD2|TRBJ2-1|-|TRBV15
TGTGCCACGACCGGGACTAGCTCTCATGTTGAGCAGTTCTTC
CATTGTSSHVEQFF
>-|TRBJ2-3|-|TRBV11-2
TGTGCCGGCAGCTTTATCCCCGATACGCTGTATTTT
CAGSFIPDTLYF
>-|TRBJ2-1|-|TRBV7-9
TGTGCCAGCAGCCCCGGCCGATGGAGTTCCTACAATGAGCAGTTCTTC
CASSPGRWSSYNEQFF
>-|TRBJ2-7|once|TRBV4-1
TGCGCCAGCAGCCATCCATCAGGCGAGCAGTCCTTC
CASSHPSGEQSF
>-|TRBJ1-5|many|TRBV14
TGTGCCAGCAGCCTACTGGCGGGTCAGCCCCAGCATTTT
CASSLLAGQPQHF
>TRBD1|TRBJ2-3|-|TRBV9
TGTGCCAGCAGCCCCGCAGGGGGACCAGATACGCAGTATTTT
CASSPAGGPDTQYF
>TRBD2|TRBJ2-7|few|TRBV12-3/TRBV12-4
TGTGCCAGCGGGACTAGCGGGAAGGGGCAGTACTTC
CASGTSGKGQYF
>-|TRBJ2-3|-|TRBV7-2
TGTGCCAGCAGCTTAGGACTGACAGGAACGCAGTATTTT
CASSLGLTGTQYF
>-|TRBJ2-6|once|TRBV6-2/TRBV6-3
TGTGCCAGCAGTTCCACTGGACAGCTGATCTCTGGGGCCAACGTCCAGACTTTC
CASSSTGQLISGANVQTF
>TRBD1|TRBJ2-5|few|TRBV6-2/TRBV6-3
TGTGCCAGCAGTGGGGGCTCCGGGACAGTCGGGACCCAGTACTTC
CASSGGSGTVGTQYF
>-|TRBJ2-7|few|TRBV2
TGTGCCAGCAGAGCAGGGGGGGGCCTCTCCTACGAGCAGTACTTC
CASRAGGGLSYEQYF
>-|TRBJ2-1|-|TRBV4-3
TGCGCCAGCAGCCAAGACCGGGGAAATTACAATGAGCAGTTCTTC
CASSQDRGNYNEQFF
>TRBD2|TRBJ2-1|-|TRBV3-1
TGTGCCAGCAGCCAAGGACTAGCGGGAGGGTTCAATGAGCAGTTCTTC
CASSQGLAGGFNEQFF
>-|TRBJ2-7|-|TRBV28
TGTGCCAGCAGAGTCGCTGGACTACCCTACGAGCAGTACTTC
CASRVAGLPYEQYF
>TRBD1|TRBJ1-1|many|TRBV29-1
TGCAGCGTGGCCAGCCCGGGACAGGTGAACACTGAAGCTTTCTTT
CSVASPGQVNTEAFF
>TRBD2|TRBJ2-7|few|TRBV6-1
TGTGCCAGCAGTGAATGGTTAGCGGGAGGCTCCTACGAGCAGTACTTC
CASSEWLAGGSYEQYF
>TRBD1|TRBJ2-1|-|TRBV4-1
TGCGCCAGCAGCCAGAGGACAGGGATCGCATACAATGTGCAGTTCTTC
CASSQRTGIAYNVQFF
>TRBD1|TRBJ2-6|many|TRBV7-8
TGTGCCAGCAGCTTAGGGACAGGGCCTGGGGCCAACGTCCTGACTTTC
CASSLGTGPGANVLTF
>-|TRBJ2-5|-|TRBV12-3/TRBV12-4
TGTGCCAGCAGTTTAAGGCCGTGGGAGACCCAGTACTTC
CASSLRPWETQYF
>-|TRBJ2-3|few|TRBV29-1
TGCAGCGTTGAAATCGGACCCTACGATACGCAGTATTTT
CSVEIGPYDTQYF
>-|TRBJ2-3|-|TRBV9
TGTGCCAGCAGCACGGGGAGTCGGTTGATAGATACGCAGTATTTT
CASSTGSRLIDTQYF
>TRBD1|TRBJ1-5|-|TRBV6-2/TRBV6-3
TGTGCCAGCAGTTATGAGGAGGGACAGTATAGCAATCAGCCCCAGCATTTT
CASSYEEGQYSNQPQHF
>TRBD2|TRBJ2-7|-|TRBV6-5
TGTGCCAGCAATCCGGGACTAGCGTCGTACGAGCAGTACTTC
CASNPGLASYEQYF
>-|TRBJ2-7|few|TRBV7-9
TGTGCCAGCAGTTCAATTTTGTACGAGCAGTACTTC
CASSSILYEQYF
>TRBD1|TRBJ2-5|few|TRBV25-1
TGTGCCAGCAGGACCACAGGGGACGGAGAGACCCAGTACTTC
CASRTTGDGETQYF
>-|TRBJ2-1|-|TRBV10-3
TGTGCCATCAGTGAGTCGACTCGGGACCCACTCCTCTTCTTC
CAISESTRDPLLFF
>TRBD1|TRBJ2-7|-|TRBV20-1
TGCAGTGCACGTAACCCCTTGGGGACAGGGGTATACGAGCAGTACTTC
CSARNPLGTGVYEQYF
>-|TRBJ1-5|many|TRBV6-2/TRBV6-3
TGTGCCAGCACCTCTGACGGACGTGGGCAGCCCCAGCATTTT
CASTSDGRGQPQHF
>TRBD2|TRBJ2-7|many|TRBV29-1
TGCAGCGTTAACGGCTGGGGTTCCGGGAGGGACGAGCAGTACTTC
CSVNGWGSGRDEQYF
>-|TRBJ2-7|-|TRBV13
TGTGCCAGCAGCTTTGGAGGGCGGGCCTACGAGCAGTACTTC
CASSFGGRAYEQYF
>-|TRBJ1-5|-|TRBV6-2/TRBV6-3
TGTGCCAGCTGTCAGGGCGGTAAACCGCCCCCGCAATTT
CASCQGGKPPPQF
>-|TRBJ1-2|-|TRBV21-1
TGTGCCAGCAGCAAAGAGGGGGTCTATGGCTACACCTTC
CASSKEGVYGYTF
>-|TRBJ2-2|-|TRBV3-2
TGTGCCAGCAGCCATGCAGGGACAGGGGGTTCCGGGGAGCTGTTTTTT
CASSHAGTGGSGELFF
>-|TRBJ1-3|few|TRBV27
TGTGCCAGCAGTCTAGGGGTAACTGGAAACACCATATATTTT
CASSLGVTGNTIYF
>-|TRBJ2-5|-|TRBV29-1
TGCAGCGTCCCCGGTGAGACCCAGTACTTC
CSVPGETQYF
>TRBD2|TRBJ2-2|few|TRBV12-3/TRBV12-4
TGTGCCAGCAGTTCGGTTAGCGGGATCACCGGGGAGCTGATTTTT
CASSSVSGITGELIF
>-|TRBJ2-2|once|TRBV20-1
TGCAGTGCTAGGGGCAGGGGATGGGGCGTGACCGGGAGAGGTACCGGGGAGCTGTTTTTT
CSARGRGWGVTGRGTGELFF
>-|TRBJ2-3|few|TRBV10-3
TGTGCCATCACCACGGGGGGACAACTAGATACGCAGTATTTT
CAITTGGQLDTQYF
>-|TRBJ2-7|-|TRBV25-1
TGTGCCAGCAGTGTCGGGATGGGAAACGAGCAGTACTTC
CASSVGMGNEQYF
>-|TRBJ2-3|-|TRBV14
TGTGCCAGCAGCCTGTCAAGGGAGGATACGCAGTATTTT
CASSLSREDTQYF
>-|TRBJ1-1|-|TRBV7-9
TGTGCCAGCAGCCCGGGACCCGACGGATTT
CASSPGPDGF
>TRBD1|TRBJ1-4|-|TRBV29-1
TGCAGCGTTGAGAGACAGGGACAGCTTGAACTGTTTTTT
CSVERQGQLELFF
>-|TRBJ2-5|-|TRBV28
TGTGCCAGCAGTTACCGGGGGAGTGCAGAGACCCAGTACTTC
CASSYRGSAETQYF
>-|TRBJ1-2|-|TRBV6-2/TRBV6-3
TGTGCCAGCAGTTACAACGGACAGAATCAAGCTAACTATGGCTACACCTTC
CASSYNGQNQANYGYTF